This T cell receptor beta chain stems from a study of T cell responses to AZD1222 COVID-19 vaccine. Findings of the study overall: Distributed over spike, vaccine-associated CD4 TCRs predominated at 160-218 and 743-854.

Germline V lookup: CDR1 LNHNV, CDR2 YYDKDF (reference sequence). V was trimmed by 3 bases and J by 7 bases, leaving 12 bases between them. This CDR3 region has 13 residues. As regards this clone: The antigen is unknown.

Using immunoSEQ multiplex PCR, the repertoire was profiled, and TCRdb retains in-frame clones only, with some absent. The sample lists 70,000 to 100,000 clones; 80% to 90% were seen once. The clonotype was recovered from an adult who received the AZD1222 COVID-19 vaccine. V usage is TRBV15 and J usage is TRBJ1-1; no clear D gene. The sequencing used peripheral blood, collected 28 days after the second AZD1222 dose. The CDR3 nucleotides are TGTGCCACCAGCAGGGATAGACGGGATGAAGCTTTCTTT. It translates to CATSRDRRDEAFF.